Below, one T cell receptor beta chain is given with its context. At the DNA level, this CDR3 is encoded by other sequences in the same sample as well. Method: immunoSEQ multiplex PCR; TCRdb's copy keeps in-frame clones and lacks some. Of 1,400,000 or so clones listed, around 98.5% are singletons. The V and J ends lost 3 bases and 2 bases respectively, with 8 bases between them. Germline V lookup: CDR1 SGHRS, CDR2 YFSETQ. The CDR3 runs to 13 residues. The data were taken from a study of shared clonotypes between healthy human individuals. The sample comprised naive CD4+ T cells sorted from blood. The subset here: CD45RA+ positively selected. V usage is TRBV5-1 and J usage is TRBJ2-5; possible D gene TRBD1, 6 bases. This clonotype originated in a man under 40 in good health. The CDR3 reads CASSSGVQETQYF. As DNA, the CDR3 is TGCGCCAGCAGCTCAGGGGTTCAAGAGACCCAGTACTTC.